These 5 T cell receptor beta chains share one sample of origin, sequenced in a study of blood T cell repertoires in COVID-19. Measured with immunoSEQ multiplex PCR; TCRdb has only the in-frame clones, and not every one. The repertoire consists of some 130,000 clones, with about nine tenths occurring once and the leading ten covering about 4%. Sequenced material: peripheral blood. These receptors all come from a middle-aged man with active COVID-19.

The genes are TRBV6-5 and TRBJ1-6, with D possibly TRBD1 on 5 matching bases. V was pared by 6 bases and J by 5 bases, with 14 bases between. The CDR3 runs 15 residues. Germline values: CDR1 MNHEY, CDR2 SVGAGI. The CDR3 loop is CASSLSTDDNSPLHF. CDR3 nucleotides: TGTGCCAGCAGCCTATCGACAGATGATAATTCACCCCTCCACTTT.

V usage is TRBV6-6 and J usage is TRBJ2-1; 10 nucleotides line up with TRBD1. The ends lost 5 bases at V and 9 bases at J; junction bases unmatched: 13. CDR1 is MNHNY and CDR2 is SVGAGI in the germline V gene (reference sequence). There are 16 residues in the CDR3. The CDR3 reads CASSPRDRGIGAEQFF. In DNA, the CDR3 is TGTGCCAGCAGTCCCCGGGACAGGGGTATTGGGGCTGAGCAGTTCTTC.

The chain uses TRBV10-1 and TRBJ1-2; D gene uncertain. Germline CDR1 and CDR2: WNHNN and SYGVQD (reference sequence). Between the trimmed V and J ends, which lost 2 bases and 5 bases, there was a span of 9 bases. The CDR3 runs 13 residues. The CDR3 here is CASSEGHGYGYTF. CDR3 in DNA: TGCGCCAGCAGTGAGGGGCATGGGTATGGCTACACCTTC.

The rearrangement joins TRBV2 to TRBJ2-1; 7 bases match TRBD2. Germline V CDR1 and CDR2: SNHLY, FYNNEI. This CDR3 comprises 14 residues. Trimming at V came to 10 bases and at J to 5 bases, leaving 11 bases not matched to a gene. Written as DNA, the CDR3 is TGTGCCATAAAGGGAGCGGGACCCGACAATGAGCAGTTCTTC. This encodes CAIKGAGPDNEQFF.

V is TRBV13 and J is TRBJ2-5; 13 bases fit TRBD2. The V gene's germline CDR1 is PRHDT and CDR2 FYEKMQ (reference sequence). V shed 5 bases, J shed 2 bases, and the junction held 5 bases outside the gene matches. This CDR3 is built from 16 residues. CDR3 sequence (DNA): TGTGCCAGCAGCCTGCTGACTAGCGGGGGGCAAGAGACCCAGTACTTC. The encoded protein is CASSLLTSGGQETQYF. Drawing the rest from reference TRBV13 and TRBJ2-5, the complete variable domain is AAGVIQSPRHLIKEKRETATLKCYPIPRHDTVYWYQQGPGQDPQFLISFYEKMQSDKGSIPDRFSAQQFSDYHSELNMSSLELGDSALYFCASSLLTSGGQETQYFGPGTRLLVL.